This is a list of T cell receptor beta chains from one sample in a study of regulatory T cells in long-lasting Graves disease. TCRdb called the multiplex PCR reads again in MiXCR, with one record for every CDR3 protein. The sample includes 540,000 or so distinct CDR3 sequences, approximately 12% of them seen just once. Separately, the same data were catalogued under a study of T cells in Graves' hyperthyroidism and ophthalmopathy.

Sequencing was performed on peripheral blood mononuclear cells (PBMCs), taken at new diagnosis, from a patient treated with antithyroid drugs. The origin of the receptors is a young man with Graves disease. Each CDR3 is given with its conserved first and last residue. Each record gives: CDR3 length, D gene, V gene, clone size, J gene, CDR3 protein, CDR3 DNA. The D gene is left open where the match is weak. Clone size is shown for a subset of rows, as once, few, many or a class of expanded clone.

14	-	TRBV20-1	few	TRBJ2-3	CSATQGRITDTQYF	TGCAGTGCTACTCAGGGGAGGATCACAGATACGCAGTATTTT
16	TRBD1	TRBV28	many	TRBJ2-4	CASTGRDRGYLNIQYF	TGTGCCAGTACAGGGCGGGACAGGGGGTACTTAAACATTCAGTACTTC
16	TRBD1	TRBV4-1	-	TRBJ1-2	CASSQPIRTGRYGYTF	TGCGCCAGCAGCCAACCCATTCGGACAGGCCGCTATGGCTACACCTTC
13	-	TRBV29-1	-	TRBJ2-4	CSVQQEGGNIQYF	TGCAGCGTCCAACAGGAAGGGGGAAACATTCAGTACTTC
10	-	TRBV29-1	few	TRBJ2-7	CTGTSYEQYF	TGCACCGGGACCTCCTACGAGCAGTACTTC
12	TRBD2	TRBV29-1	many	TRBJ2-7	CSVEGAGGLRFF	TGCAGCGTGGAAGGGGCGGGGGGGCTCCGATTTTTC
13	-	TRBV7-3	-	TRBJ2-1	CASSLTEGGEQFF	TGTGCCAGCAGCTTAACTGAGGGAGGTGAGCAGTTCTTC
15	-	TRBV27	many	TRBJ2-7	CASSPNGLPLYEQYF	TGTGCCAGCAGTCCGAACGGGCTTCCCCTCTACGAGCAGTACTTC
14	-	TRBV12-3/TRBV12-4	many	TRBJ2-7	CASSLSGNSYEQYF	TGTGCCAGCAGTTTGTCTGGAAACTCCTACGAGCAGTACTTC
14	TRBD2	TRBV5-1	many	TRBJ2-1	CASSGTGGGNEQFF	TGCGCCAGCAGCGGAACGGGAGGGGGGAACGAGCAGTTCTTC
17	-	TRBV6-5	-	TRBJ2-1	CASSYASGSIRYNEQFF	TGTGCCAGCAGTTACGCTAGTGGGAGTATCAGGTACAATGAGCAGTTCTTC
14	TRBD1	TRBV7-6	many	TRBJ2-5	CASSLGTGKETQYF	TGTGCCAGCAGCTTGGGGACAGGGAAGGAGACCCAGTACTTC
17	-	TRBV11-2	many	TRBJ2-6	CASSLQGGMAGANVLTF	TGTGCCAGCAGCTTACAAGGGGGAATGGCTGGGGCCAACGTCCTGACTTTC
13	-	TRBV11-2	few	TRBJ2-7	CASTGTGKGEQYF	TGTGCCAGCACCGGGACTGGAAAAGGCGAGCAGTACTTC
14	-	TRBV11-1	few	TRBJ2-2	CASSFASNTGELFF	TGTGCCAGCAGCTTCGCATCGAACACCGGGGAGCTGTTTTTT
14	-	TRBV2	many	TRBJ2-7	CASSEQKLSYEQYF	TGTGCCAGCAGTGAACAGAAACTCTCCTACGAGCAGTACTTC
14	-	TRBV7-2	few	TRBJ1-4	CASSLKQGGEKLFF	TGTGCCAGCAGCTTAAAACAAGGAGGTGAAAAACTGTTTTTT
12	-	TRBV15	-	TRBJ2-7	CATSRKGGEQYF	TGTGCCACCAGCAGAAAAGGGGGCGAGCAGTACTTC
14	TRBD1	TRBV10-3	many	TRBJ2-7	CAIRTGTGFYEQYF	TGTGCCATCAGGACCGGGACAGGGTTTTACGAGCAGTACTTC
14	-	TRBV7-9	many	TRBJ2-7	CASSYQDGAYEQYF	TGTGCCAGCAGTTACCAGGACGGAGCCTACGAGCAGTACTTC
15	TRBD1	TRBV7-8	-	TRBJ1-2	CASSSRDRGSDGYTF	TGTGCCAGCAGCTCCCGGGACAGGGGTTCCGATGGCTACACCTTC
15	-	TRBV20-1	few	TRBJ2-5	CSAIPGTPYQETQYF	TGCAGTGCTATACCCGGGACTCCGTACCAAGAGACCCAGTACTTC
15	-	TRBV5-1	few	TRBJ2-7	CASSLRTEKSYEQYF	TGCGCCAGCAGCTTACGGACTGAAAAGTCCTACGAGCAGTACTTC
14	TRBD1	TRBV7-9	many	TRBJ2-1	CASSSLGGGNEQFF	TGTGCCAGCAGCTCCCTAGGGGGCGGCAATGAGCAGTTCTTC
15	-	TRBV7-6	many	TRBJ1-1	CASSQVRHMNTEAFF	TGTGCCAGCAGCCAAGTACGGCACATGAACACTGAAGCTTTCTTT
15	-	TRBV5-1	few	TRBJ1-2	CASSLALDSNYGYTF	TGCGCCAGCAGCTTGGCCCTGGACTCTAACTATGGCTACACCTTC
12	-	TRBV29-1	many	TRBJ1-1	CSAGGGDTEAFF	TGCAGCGCAGGTGGGGGAGACACTGAAGCTTTCTTT
17	TRBD1	TRBV20-1	few	TRBJ1-5	CSSRPTGGLYSNQPQHF	TGCAGTTCCCGCCCGACAGGGGGGCTTTATAGCAATCAGCCCCAGCATTTT
15	TRBD1	TRBV24-1	many	TRBJ1-1	CATSDPGQGGTEAFF	TGTGCCACCAGTGATCCGGGACAGGGAGGCACTGAAGCTTTCTTT
18	TRBD2	TRBV25-1	-	TRBJ2-7	CASSPTSGTSGRSYEQYF	TGTGCCAGCAGCCCTACCTCCGGGACTAGCGGGAGAAGCTACGAGCAGTACTTC
14	-	TRBV4-1	-	TRBJ1-5	CASSQARAGQPQHF	TGCGCCAGCAGCCAGGCCAGGGCTGGGCAGCCCCAGCATTTT
13	-	TRBV12-3/TRBV12-4	many	TRBJ1-1	CASSPGRGTEAFF	TGTGCCAGCAGTCCTGGTAGGGGGACTGAAGCTTTCTTT
15	-	TRBV6-1	-	TRBJ2-5	CASRPVRRAQETQYF	TGTGCCAGCAGGCCCGTACGGAGGGCTCAAGAGACCCAGTACTTC
16	TRBD2	TRBV18	-	TRBJ2-3	CASSPALAGGRDAQYF	TGTGCCAGCTCACCTGCCCTAGCGGGAGGGCGAGATGCGCAGTATTTT
17	TRBD2	TRBV5-1	many	TRBJ2-3	CASSLAGTSGSADTQYF	TGCGCCAGCAGCTTGGCGGGGACTAGCGGGAGCGCAGATACGCAGTATTTT
11	TRBD1	TRBV19	-	TRBJ1-1	CASRQGREAFF	TGTGCCAGTCGACAGGGCAGGGAAGCTTTCTTT
12	-	TRBV20-1	many	TRBJ2-5	CSVGGRKETQYF	TGCAGTGTTGGGGGGCGGAAAGAGACCCAGTACTTC
11	-	TRBV5-1	-	TRBJ2-5	CASSLDKTQYF	TGCGCCAGCAGCTTGGATAAGACCCAGTACTTC
14	-	TRBV12-3/TRBV12-4	many	TRBJ1-2	CASSLSSGAAGYTF	TGTGCCAGCAGTTTATCCTCGGGGGCGGCTGGCTACACCTTC
12	-	TRBV12-3/TRBV12-4	many	TRBJ1-2	CASSLEGRGYTF	TGTGCCAGCAGTTTGGAGGGGCGAGGCTACACCTTC
13	-	TRBV12-3/TRBV12-4	many	TRBJ1-1	CASSHGKNTEAFF	TGTGCCAGCAGTCACGGAAAGAACACTGAAGCTTTCTTT
13	-	TRBV24-1	-	TRBJ2-1	CATSVGVNNEQFF	TGTGCCACCAGTGTGGGAGTCAACAATGAGCAGTTCTTC
15	-	TRBV11-2	few	TRBJ1-3	CASSLVSSSGNTIYF	TGTGCCAGCAGCTTAGTCTCGTCCTCTGGAAACACCATATATTTT
12	-	TRBV12-3/TRBV12-4	many	TRBJ1-1	CASSLGQGVAFF	TGTGCCAGCAGTTTAGGGCAGGGCGTAGCTTTCTTT
14	-	TRBV5-1	few	TRBJ2-2	CASSRSGTSGELFF	TGCGCCAGCAGCCGGAGCGGGACATCCGGGGAGCTGTTTTTT
14	-	TRBV29-1	-	TRBJ1-1	CSAPDIGQGTEAFF	TGCAGCGCCCCGGACATAGGCCAGGGCACTGAAGCTTTCTTT
14	TRBD1	TRBV12-3/TRBV12-4	many	TRBJ1-1	CASSLPGQLIEAFF	TGTGCCAGCAGTTTACCGGGACAGCTAATTGAAGCTTTCTTT
13	TRBD1	TRBV12-3/TRBV12-4	many	TRBJ2-5	CASRPGGQETQYF	TGTGCCAGCAGACCAGGGGGCCAAGAGACCCAGTACTTC
15	-	TRBV27	many	TRBJ2-5	CASSRSGVRQETQYF	TGTGCCAGCAGCCGGTCAGGAGTACGACAAGAGACCCAGTACTTC
13	-	TRBV4-1	-	TRBJ1-2	CASSQVRGSGYTF	TGTGCCAGCAGCCAAGTCCGGGGAAGCGGCTACACCTTC
14	-	TRBV12-3/TRBV12-4	many	TRBJ2-7	CASKGGAVSGEQYF	TGTGCCAGCAAAGGAGGGGCAGTCTCGGGGGAGCAGTACTTC
13	-	TRBV20-1	many	TRBJ1-1	CSARSQQNTEAFF	TGCAGTGCTAGGTCTCAGCAGAACACTGAAGCTTTCTTT
15	-	TRBV7-9	-	TRBJ1-6	CASSGMSSYNSPLHF	TGTGCCAGCAGCGGGATGAGCTCCTATAATTCACCCCTCCACTTT
16	TRBD2	TRBV4-2	few	TRBJ2-7	CASSQDSGRAPGEQYF	TGTGCCAGCAGCCAAGACAGCGGGAGGGCCCCGGGAGAGCAGTACTTC
17	TRBD2	TRBV10-1	few	TRBJ2-1	CASSPGTSGKEGNEQFF	TGCGCCAGCAGTCCCGGGACTAGCGGGAAGGAAGGCAATGAGCAGTTCTTC
16	-	TRBV20-1	many	TRBJ1-2	CSARPLGSLSGYGYTF	TGCAGTGCTAGGCCCCTAGGGTCACTTTCGGGATATGGCTACACCTTC